What follows are 24 T cell receptor beta chains derived from one specimen sequenced in a study of T cells after yellow fever vaccination. From the 5' RACE reads, TCRdb called clonotypes with MiXCR, one entry per CDR3 protein. The sample lists approximately 250,000 distinct CDR3 sequences; 3.6% were seen once. The specimen was PBMCs, collected 15 days after the yellow fever booster vaccination. The receptors derive from a man between 18 and 29 years old who received the YFV17D yellow fever vaccine.

This clonotype has a count of ten or more. The chain links TRBV2 to TRBJ2-1; 12 positions agree with TRBD2. CDR1 and CDR2 from the germline V gene are SNHLY and FYNNEI. Trimming at V came to 5 bases and at J to 6 bases, leaving 5 bases not matched to a gene. There are 15 residues in the CDR3. For the CDR3, the DNA is TGTGCCAGCAGTCTAGCGGGGGGGCCGCTCAATGAGCAGTTCTTC. Translated: CASSLAGGPLNEQFF.

Many counts were recorded for this clonotype. This chain connects TRBV5-1 to TRBJ1-4; D ambiguous. There are 15 residues in the CDR3. V lost 4 bases and J 0 bases, leaving 10 bases between the germline ends. Germline V gives CDR1 SGHRS, CDR2 YFSETQ. The CDR3 sequence: CASSRGSATNEKLFF. As DNA, the CDR3 is TGCGCCAGCAGCAGAGGGAGTGCAACTAATGAAAAACTGTTTTTT.

The J gene is TRBJ2-3, the V gene TRBV12-3 or TRBV12-4, with TRBD1 identical over 7 bases. V was clipped by 6 bases and J by 14 bases; unmatched bases: 14. The CDR3 contains 13 residues. CDR3 coding DNA: TGTGCCAGCAGGCACCTAGGGACAGATATGCTGTATTTT. Protein sequence: CASRHLGTDMLYF.

Many counts were recorded for this clonotype. The V and J genes are TRBV7-3 and TRBJ1-1; 10 bases are shared with TRBD1. V dropped 5 bases and J dropped 10; count of bases not matched to a gene: 10. Germline V gene sequence: CDR1 SGHTA, CDR2 FQGTGA. This CDR3 is built from 14 residues. The CDR3 sequence: CASSPSPGQGRAFF. CDR3 bases: TGTGCCAGCAGCCCATCCCCGGGACAGGGGAGAGCTTTCTTT.

The table lists this clonotype with many counts. CDR3 nucleotides: TGTGCCAGCAGCGTAGCTCAGGGGGTCGGGGTTCCGTATTTT. Translation: CASSVAQGVGVPYF. The V call is TRBV9, the J call TRBJ2-3; 7 bases align to TRBD1. The ends lost 0 bases at V and 14 bases at J; junction bases unmatched: 12. The germline CDR1 and CDR2 sequences are SGDLS and YYNGEE. The CDR3 totals 14 residues.

V usage is TRBV5-1 and J usage is TRBJ2-5; the match to TRBD1 covers 8 bases. Germline loops: CDR1 SGHRS, CDR2 YFSETQ. The CDR3 loop spans 17 amino acids. The ends lost 6 bases at V and 0 bases at J; junction bases unmatched: 13. The CDR3: CASKQGDSSFYQETQYF. The DNA of the CDR3 is TGCGCCAGCAAACAGGGGGACAGCTCCTTCTACCAAGAGACCCAGTACTTC.

This clonotype has a handful of counts. This chain connects TRBV20-1 to TRBJ1-1; possibly TRBD1 for D (6 bases). V was shortened by 6 bases and J by 0 bases, with 17 bases between the two germline ends. The CDR3 length is 15 residues. Germline assignment: CDR1 DFQATT and CDR2 SNEGSKA (reference sequence). The CDR3 DNA sequence: TGCAGTGCAAAGCCCGGGGGCCGCATGAACACTGAAGCTTTCTTT. Amino acid sequence: CSAKPGGRMNTEAFF.

Many counts were recorded for this clonotype. The genes are TRBV10-3 and TRBJ1-2; D ambiguous. Germline-derived CDR1 and CDR2 are ENHRY and SYGVKD. CDR3 length: 12 residues. Trimming pared 1 base from V and 4 bases from J, leaving 4 bases between. Here the CDR3 reads CAISEYSYGYTF. CDR3 nucleotide sequence: TGTGCCATCAGTGAGTACAGCTATGGCTACACCTTC.

This clonotype has ten or more counts. In DNA, the CDR3 is TGCGCCAGCAGTGAGATGGCCTGGGGTTCACCCCTCCACTTT. Translating it yields CASSEMAWGSPLHF. V is TRBV10-2 and J is TRBJ1-6; no definite D call. The CDR3 is made up of 14 amino acids. V gave up 2 bases and J gave up 9 bases, with 11 bases separating them. CDR1 WSHSY and CDR2 SAAADI come from the germline V gene.

The J gene is TRBJ2-3, the V gene TRBV7-2, with D tentatively TRBD2 (7 bases). Looked up from germline, CDR1 is SGHTA and CDR2 is FQGNSA. The germline V and J ends were trimmed by 7 bases and 2 bases, with 16 bases remaining between them. The CDR3 is made up of 15 amino acids. The CDR3: CASNRGGGNTDTQYF. CDR3 coding DNA: TGTGCCAGCAACCGAGGGGGGGGGAACACAGATACGCAGTATTTT.

This clonotype appeared many times. Written as DNA, the CDR3 is TGTGCCAGCAGTCGGCCAGGAGATACGCAGTATTTT. As protein: CASSRPGDTQYF. V is TRBV6-5 and J is TRBJ2-3; no clear D gene. V lost 5 bases and J 5 bases, leaving 8 bases between the germline ends. Germline V gives CDR1 MNHEY, CDR2 SVGAGI. The CDR3 contains 12 residues.

This clonotype appeared many times. The rearrangement joins TRBV5-1 to TRBJ2-4; 9 bases are shared with TRBD1. The germline CDR1 and CDR2 sequences are SGHRS and YFSETQ. The CDR3 runs to 15 residues. V lost 1 base, J lost 5 bases, and 4 bases stayed unmatched. The DNA for the CDR3 is TGCGCCAGCAGCTTGATGGGACAGGGAGAAAACATTCAGTACTTC. This encodes CASSLMGQGENIQYF.

This clonotype was detected many times. CDR3 protein: CASSLQSQETQYF. CDR3 in DNA: TGTGCCAGCAGCTTGCAGTCACAAGAGACCCAGTACTTC. The chain combines TRBV5-4 with TRBJ2-5; no clear D. Looked up from germline, CDR1 is SGHNT and CDR2 is YYREEE (reference sequence). This CDR3 comprises 13 residues. V dropped 1 base and J dropped 2 bases, with 6 bases sitting between them.

This clonotype was seen many times. The chain joins TRBV6-5 to TRBJ2-3, with D possibly matching TRBD1 (6 bases). Germline assignment: CDR1 MNHEY and CDR2 SVGAGI. The CDR3 has 16 residues. V was shortened by 3 bases and J by 4 bases, with 17 bases between the two germline ends. CDR3 DNA sequence: TGTGCCAGCAGTTATGGTGTACAGGGTCGCTCAGATACGCAGTATTTT. Its protein product is CASSYGVQGRSDTQYF.

This clonotype appeared many times. CDR3 in amino acids: CASSPAGHTGELFF. CDR3 coding DNA: TGCGCCAGCAGCCCGGCCGGGCACACCGGGGAGCTGTTTTTT. The chain links TRBV5-1 to TRBJ2-2; no clear D. Germline V gene sequence: CDR1 SGHRS, CDR2 YFSETQ. This CDR3 has 14 amino acids. V dropped 4 bases and J dropped 3 bases, with 10 bases sitting between them.

V is TRBV19 and J is TRBJ2-3, with D uncertain. The V end was cut by 2 bases, the J end by 6 bases, with 15 bases between. The germline CDR1 and CDR2 sequences are LNHDA and SQIVND (reference sequence). This CDR3 region has 15 residues. CDR3 in amino acids: CASSIRSRSGDTQYF. The CDR3 DNA sequence: TGTGCCAGTAGTATACGATCCCGATCCGGGGATACGCAGTATTTT.

This clonotype has a count of ten or more. The genes are TRBV5-1 and TRBJ2-7; TRBD2 matches 13 bases. V lost 4 bases to trimming and J lost 2 bases; unmatched junction nucleotides: 3. CDR1 is SGHRS, CDR2 YFSETQ, per germline. This CDR3 has 15 residues. The CDR3 spells CASSPGLAGAYEQYV. The CDR3 coding sequence is TGCGCCAGCAGCCCCGGACTAGCGGGGGCCTACGAGCAGTACGTC.

This clonotype appeared many times. V is TRBV5-6 and J is TRBJ1-5; D is uncertain. From germline, CDR1 is SGHDT and CDR2 YYEEEE. Trimming left V 2 bases short and J 4 bases short, with 4 bases between. The CDR3 runs to 12 residues. The CDR3 protein is CASSFGNQPQHF. CDR3 DNA sequence: TGTGCCAGCAGCTTTGGGAATCAGCCCCAGCATTTT.

This clonotype has a count of ten or more. The gene calls are TRBV9 and TRBJ2-7; 10 bases line up with TRBD1. CDR3 size: 13 residues. Germline trimming cut 3 bases from V and 11 bases from J; bases unmatched to any gene: 8. Germline V gene lookup returns CDR1 SGDLS and CDR2 YYNGEE. CDR3 sequence reads: CASSGLVGQGKYF. The CDR3 coding sequence is TGTGCCAGCAGCGGCCTAGTGGGACAGGGGAAGTACTTC. The full variable domain, completed using reference TRBV9 and TRBJ2-7, is DSGVTQTPKHLITATGQRVTLRCSPRSGDLSVYWYQQSLDQGLQFLIQYYNGEERAKGNILERFSAQQFPDLHSELNLSSLELGDSALYFCASSGLVGQGKYFGPGTRLTVT.

This clonotype was observed at least ten times. The rearrangement uses TRBV6-5 and TRBJ2-5; D gene uncertain. The ends were cut back, 0 bases at V and 7 bases at J, with 12 bases in the middle. Per the germline V gene, CDR1 is MNHEY and CDR2 is SVGAGI. This CDR3 contains 14 residues. The CDR3 DNA sequence: TGTGCCAGCAGTTACTCCCGGGCCGTGGGGACCCAGTACTTC. Translated, it gives CASSYSRAVGTQYF.

This clonotype was seen repeatedly, ten times or more. The rearrangement joins TRBV12-3 or TRBV12-4 to TRBJ1-4; D remains ambiguous. This CDR3 has 14 amino acids. Trimming pared 0 bases from V and 4 bases from J, leaving 6 bases between. The CDR3 is CASSLAGFNEKLFF. The CDR3 DNA reads as TGTGCCAGCAGTTTAGCTGGGTTTAATGAAAAACTGTTTTTT.

This clonotype appeared many times. The genes are TRBV5-1 and TRBJ2-2, with D unclear. CDR3 size: 13 residues. Per the germline V gene, CDR1 is SGHRS and CDR2 is YFSETQ. V was shortened by 1 base and J by 6 bases, with 7 bases between the two germline ends. CDR3: CASSLIRAGELFF. Written as DNA, the CDR3 is TGCGCCAGCAGCTTGATAAGGGCCGGGGAGCTGTTTTTT.

This clonotype appeared many times. The rearrangement links TRBV5-1 to TRBJ2-5; TRBD1 agrees at 9 bases. This CDR3 spans 14 amino acids. Germline loops: CDR1 SGHRS, CDR2 YFSETQ. V lost 1 base and J lost 4; bases outside the gene matches: 2. As DNA, the CDR3 is TGCGCCAGCAGCTTGCCGACAGGGGGAGAGACCCAGTACTTC. Translated, it gives CASSLPTGGETQYF.

V and J are TRBV20-1 and TRBJ1-1; D remains ambiguous. From germline, CDR1 is DFQATT and CDR2 SNEGSKA (reference sequence). V dropped 4 bases and J dropped 2 bases, with 8 bases sitting between them. There are 12 residues in the CDR3. This CDR3 is CSAKGPNTEAFF. The CDR3 nucleotides read TGCAGTGCTAAGGGCCCCAACACTGAAGCTTTCTTT.